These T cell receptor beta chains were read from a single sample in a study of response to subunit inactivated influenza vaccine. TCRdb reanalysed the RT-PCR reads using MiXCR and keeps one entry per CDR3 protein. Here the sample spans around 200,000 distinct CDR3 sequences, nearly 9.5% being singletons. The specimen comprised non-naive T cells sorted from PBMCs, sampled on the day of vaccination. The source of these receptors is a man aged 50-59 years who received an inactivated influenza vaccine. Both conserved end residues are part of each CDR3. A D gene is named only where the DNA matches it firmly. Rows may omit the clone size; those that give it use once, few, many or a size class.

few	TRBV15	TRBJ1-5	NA	TGTGCCACCAGCAGTAGGGGTAGGGGACACCGAAACGTGAAGCCCCAGCATTTT	CATSSRGRGHRNVKPQHF
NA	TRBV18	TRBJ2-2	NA	TGTGCCAGCTCACCAGCAGGGGTGAACACCGGGGAGCTGTTTTTT	CASSPAGVNTGELFF
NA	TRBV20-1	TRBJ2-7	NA	TGCAGTGCTCTTCTACTCCCGCGCTACGAGCAGTACTTC	CSALLLPRYEQYF
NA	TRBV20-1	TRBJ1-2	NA	TGCAGTGCTAGAGATCAGCTTAACTATGGCTACACCTTC	CSARDQLNYGYTF
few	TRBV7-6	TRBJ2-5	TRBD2	TGTGCCAGCAGCGCGAGCGGGAGTTATGAGACCCAGTACTTC	CASSASGSYETQYF
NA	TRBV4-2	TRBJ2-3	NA	TGTGCCAGCAGCCAAGAAGCCCGATCAGATACGCAGTATTTT	CASSQEARSDTQYF
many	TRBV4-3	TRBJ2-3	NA	TGCGCCAGCAGCCAAGATAGACTCACAGATACGCAGTATTTT	CASSQDRLTDTQYF
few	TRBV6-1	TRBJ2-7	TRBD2	TGTGCCAGCTCGATGGGGGGGAGCTCCTACGAGCAGTACTTC	CASSMGGSSYEQYF
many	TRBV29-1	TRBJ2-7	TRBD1	TGCAGCGTTGAGGCCGAGGGGACAGGGTCATACGAGCAGTACTTC	CSVEAEGTGSYEQYF
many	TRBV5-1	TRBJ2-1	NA	TGCGCCAGCAGCTTGGCCGCCCGAGGTGGCAGCAATGAGCAGTTCTTC	CASSLAARGGSNEQFF
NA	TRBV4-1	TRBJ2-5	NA	TGCGCCAGCAGCCAAGACTTCAGGGAAGCACAGACCCAGTACTTC	CASSQDFREAQTQYF
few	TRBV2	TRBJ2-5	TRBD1	TGTGCCAGCAGTGAATACAGGGGGCGAGAGACCCAGTACTTC	CASSEYRGRETQYF
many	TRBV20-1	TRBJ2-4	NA	TGCAGTGCTAGGTCTGACAGTCTAGCCAAAAACATTCAGTACTTC	CSARSDSLAKNIQYF
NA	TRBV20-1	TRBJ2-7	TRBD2	TGCAGTGCTGAGGGACTAGCGGGAGCCTACGAGCAGTACTTC	CSAEGLAGAYEQYF
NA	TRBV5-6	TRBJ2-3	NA	TGTGCCAGCAGCTTGGCGGGCCAGGGAGGCACAGATACGCAGTATTTT	CASSLAGQGGTDTQYF
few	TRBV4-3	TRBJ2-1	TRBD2	TGCGCCAGCAGCCAAGAACGCGGGACTAGAACTCGGCAGTTCTTC	CASSQERGTRTRQFF
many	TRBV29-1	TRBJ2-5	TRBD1	TGCAGCGTTGAAGGACGGACAGGGGGCGCGTTCGAGACCCAGTACTTC	CSVEGRTGGAFETQYF
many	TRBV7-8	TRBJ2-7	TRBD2	TGTGCCAGCAGCTTAGGGACTAGCGGGGTATACGAGCAGTACTTC	CASSLGTSGVYEQYF
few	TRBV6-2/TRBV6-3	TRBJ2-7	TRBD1	TGTGCCAGCAGACGACAGGGGTACGAGCAGTACTTC	CASRRQGYEQYF
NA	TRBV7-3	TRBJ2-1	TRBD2	TGTGCCAGCGCCTCAAGGAGCGGGGTAAACAATGAGCAGTTCTTC	CASASRSGVNNEQFF
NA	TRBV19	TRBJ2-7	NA	TGTGCCAGTAGTGACGGCAGGGTCCCCTACGAGCAGTACTTC	CASSDGRVPYEQYF
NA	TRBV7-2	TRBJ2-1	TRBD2	TGTGCCAGCAGCTCCATAGCGGGGTCGGAGTTCTTC	CASSSIAGSEFF
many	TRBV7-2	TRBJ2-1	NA	TGTGCCAGCAGGGAGACTGTCAGTGAGCAGTTCTTC	CASRETVSEQFF
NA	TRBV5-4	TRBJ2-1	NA	TGTGCCAGCAGCTTGGAAGTCGGCTCCTACAATGAGCAGTTCTTC	CASSLEVGSYNEQFF
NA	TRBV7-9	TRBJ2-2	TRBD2	TGTGCCAGCAGTACTCCTAGCGGGGGGGCACCGATCGGGGAGCTGTTTTTT	CASSTPSGGAPIGELFF
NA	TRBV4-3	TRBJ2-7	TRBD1	TGCGCCAGCAGCCAAGCCCCGTCCTTCAGGGGGCACTACGAGCAGTACTTC	CASSQAPSFRGHYEQYF
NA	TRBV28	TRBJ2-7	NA	TGTGCCAGCAGTTTAGAGACCTACGAGCAGTACTTC	CASSLETYEQYF
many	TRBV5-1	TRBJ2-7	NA	TGCGCCAGCAGCTGGCCTCCGGGACATCTGGAGGTGCCCTACGAGCAGTACTTC	CASSWPPGHLEVPYEQYF
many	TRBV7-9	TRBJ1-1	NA	TGTGCCAGCAGCCCCTGGGGGAAGCGGAACACTGAAGCTTTCTTT	CASSPWGKRNTEAFF
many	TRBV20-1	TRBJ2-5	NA	TGCAGTGCAAAGGGGGCGGGATGGGGGGAGACCCAGTACTTC	CSAKGAGWGETQYF
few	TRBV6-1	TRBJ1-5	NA	TGTGCCAGCAGTGACAGAGAATTCAATCAGCCCCAGCATTTT	CASSDREFNQPQHF
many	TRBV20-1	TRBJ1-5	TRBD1	TGCAGTGCTAGAGATCAAACAGGGGAGACTCAGCCCCAGCATTTT	CSARDQTGETQPQHF